Below are 19 T cell receptor beta chains sequenced from a single sample in a study of shared clonotypes between healthy human individuals. Naivety among CD8 cells was defined by CD45RO negativity and positive CCR7 selection, thereby excluding terminally differentiated effector memory CD45RA+ cells. The method was immunoSEQ multiplex PCR; TCRdb's version includes in-frame clones alone and lacks a portion of them. The data show fewer than 850,000 clones, roughly 96% seen once. Sequenced material: naive CD8+ T cells sorted from blood. The receptors derive from a man aged 25 to 45 in good health.

The sample holds one count of this clone. V usage is TRBV19 and J usage is TRBJ2-7; tentative D call: TRBD1 (6 bases). This CDR3 comprises 13 residues. CDR1 and CDR2 from the germline V gene are LNHDA and SQIVND (reference sequence). The V end lost 3 bases, the J end lost 2 bases, and 8 bases lay between the germline ends. The CDR3 reads CASSIQGPYEQYF. In DNA, the CDR3 is TGTGCCAGTAGTATCCAGGGGCCCTACGAGCAGTACTTC.

The chain has TRBV5-1 and TRBJ2-7; 7 bases fit TRBD1. After removal of 7 bases from V and 1 base from J, the junction contained 11 bases not matched to a gene. Germline-derived CDR1 and CDR2 are SGHRS and YFSETQ. The CDR3 covers 15 residues. CDR3 region: CASRDDRAISYEQYF. The CDR3 coding sequence is TGCGCCAGCCGCGACGACAGGGCCATTTCCTACGAGCAGTACTTC.

The rearrangement joins TRBV9 to TRBJ2-7; weak D call: TRBD1 (5 bases). Germline V CDR1 and CDR2: SGDLS, YYNGEE. The CDR3 is 14 residues long. V lost 6 bases, J lost 1 base, and 14 bases lay in between. The CDR3 nucleotides read TGTGCCAGCACTCAGGGTATAGGTTCCTACGAGCAGTACTTC. Translated: CASTQGIGSYEQYF. Drawing the rest from reference TRBV9 and TRBJ2-7, the complete variable domain is DSGVTQTPKHLITATGQRVTLRCSPRSGDLSVYWYQQSLDQGLQFLIQYYNGEERAKGNILERFSAQQFPDLHSELNLSSLELGDSALYFCASTQGIGSYEQYFGPGTRLTVT.

This chain links TRBV10-3 with TRBJ2-2, with no clear D. Germline V gene sequence: CDR1 ENHRY, CDR2 SYGVKD. The CDR3 covers 14 residues. Trimming took off 4 bases at V and 5 bases at J, with 11 bases between the two ends. In DNA, the CDR3 is TGTGCCATCAGTGGAGGATACGGAACCGGGGAGCTGTTTTTT. Amino acid sequence: CAISGGYGTGELFF.

This chain links TRBV29-1 with TRBJ2-1; 8 bases fit TRBD2. From germline, CDR1 is SQVTM and CDR2 ANQGSEA. This CDR3 is built from 15 residues. Germline trimming cut 0 bases from V and 3 bases from J; bases unmatched to any gene: 4. The CDR3 nucleotides read TGCAGCGTTGAAGATCCGGGACTAGTCTACAATGAGCAGTTCTTC. Translated: CSVEDPGLVYNEQFF.

V is TRBV2 and J is TRBJ1-1, with 7 positions matching TRBD1. In germline, CDR1 is SNHLY, CDR2 FYNNEI. The CDR3 sequence is 13 residues long. With 11 bases clipped from V and 4 bases from J, the junction kept 10 bases outside the gene matches. The CDR3 DNA reads as TGTGCCTTAATTCAAGAGGGGGCCACTGAAGCTTTCTTT. Translation gives CALIQEGATEAFF.

This chain links TRBV11-2 with TRBJ1-3, with D uncertain. V lost 0 bases, J lost 4 bases, and 7 bases lay in between. The germline V gene encodes CDR1 SGHAT and CDR2 FQNNGV. The CDR3 has 14 residues. The DNA for the CDR3 is TGTGCCAGCAGCTTAGAGGCAATCGGAAACACCATATATTTT. Encoded protein: CASSLEAIGNTIYF.

This chain uses TRBV7-9 with TRBJ2-7; 8 nucleotides align to TRBD1. From germline, CDR1 is SEHNR and CDR2 FQNEAQ (reference sequence). This CDR3 is built from 15 residues. V shed 0 bases and J 3 bases; nucleotides not matched to a gene: 4. The CDR3 DNA follows: TGTGCCAGCAGCTTAGCGACAGGGGCCTTCTACGAGCAGTACTTC. This encodes CASSLATGAFYEQYF.

The chain is built from TRBV9 and TRBJ2-7; the match to TRBD2 covers 9 bases. The CDR3 has 15 residues. CDR1 is SGDLS and CDR2 is YYNGEE in the germline V gene. The trim removed 3 bases at V and 4 bases at J, leaving 8 bases unmatched. The CDR3 DNA follows: TGTGCCAGCAGCGCCGGTAGCGGGAGCGCTTACGAGCAGTACTTC. Translated: CASSAGSGSAYEQYF.

The chain recombines TRBV19 with TRBJ1-5, with 8 nucleotides matching TRBD1. Germline V CDR1 and CDR2: LNHDA, SQIVND (reference sequence). Germline trimming cut 8 bases from V and 4 bases from J; bases unmatched to any gene: 4. This CDR3 region has 13 residues. CDR3: CASRNRGNQPQHF. In DNA, the CDR3 is TGTGCCAGTCGAAACAGGGGGAATCAGCCCCAGCATTTT.

The chain combines TRBV25-1 with TRBJ1-5; TRBD1 might be the D (6 bases). V was shortened by 8 bases and J by 5 bases, with 19 bases between the two germline ends. The CDR3 length is 15 residues. CDR1 and CDR2 from the germline V gene are MGHDK and SYGVNS. The CDR3 DNA follows: TGTGCCAGCTCCCCCGGAAGGGGGAATCATCAGCCCCAGCATTTT. It translates to CASSPGRGNHQPQHF.

The CDR3 region has the DNA TGCAGCGTTGAAGTGCCCGGACAGGACAATGAGCAGTTCTTC. Its protein is CSVEVPGQDNEQFF. The chain uses TRBV29-1 and TRBJ2-1, with TRBD1 matching 7 bases. The CDR3 totals 14 residues. The V gene's germline CDR1 is SQVTM and CDR2 ANQGSEA. J was trimmed by 5 bases and V by 1 base; bases with no gene match: 5.

The chain recombines TRBV2 with TRBJ1-2, with a tentative D call TRBD1 (6 bases). The CDR3 runs 14 residues. Germline values: CDR1 SNHLY, CDR2 FYNNEI. V was clipped by 8 bases and J by 4 bases, with 17 bases between them. In nucleotides, the CDR3 is TGTGCCAGCTTCGACAGGATTGTAACCTATGGCTACACCTTC. It translates to CASFDRIVTYGYTF.

In DNA, the CDR3 is TGCGCCAGCAGCCAAGATGGGGTAGCCCGACGGGAGACCCAGTACTTC. Its translation: CASSQDGVARRETQYF. The genes are TRBV4-3 and TRBJ2-5; D remains unclear. V dropped 0 bases and J dropped 5 bases, with 16 bases sitting between them. Germline V gene data show CDR1 as LGHNA and CDR2 as YSLEER. The CDR3 is 16 amino acids.

On this clone: Distinct nucleotide sequences in the sample also encode this CDR3. This sequence joins TRBV2 and TRBJ2-7; D ambiguous. Germline V gene lookup returns CDR1 SNHLY and CDR2 FYNNEI. The CDR3 has 11 amino acids. The V and J ends lost 6 bases and 4 bases respectively, with 7 bases between them. CDR3 in DNA: TGTGCCAGCAGGGAACTTTACGAGCAGTACTTC. Amino acids: CASRELYEQYF. The full variable domain, in which reference TRBV2 and TRBJ2-7 provide the parts outside the CDR3, is EPEVTQTPSHQVTQMGQEVILRCVPISNHLYFYWYRQILGQKVEFLVSFYNNEISEKSEIFDDQFSVERPDGSNFTLKIRSTKLEDSAMYFCASRELYEQYFGPGTRLTVT.

The chain recombines TRBV27 with TRBJ1-4; 9 bases align to TRBD1. Trimming cost V 6 bases and J 10 bases; bases outside gene matches: 9. The germline CDR1 and CDR2 sequences are MNHEY and SMNVEV (reference sequence). The CDR3 is made up of 14 amino acids. This CDR3 reads CASSEGQGVGKLFF. The CDR3 nucleotides are TGTGCCAGCAGCGAGGGACAGGGAGTTGGAAAACTGTTTTTT. Complete variable domain (other parts from reference TRBV27 and TRBJ1-4): EAQVTQNPRYLITVTGKKLTVTCSQNMNHEYMSWYRQDPGLGLRQIYYSMNVEVTDKGDVPEGYKVSRKEKRNFPLILESPSPNQTSLYFCASSEGQGVGKLFFGSGTQLSVL.

As to this clone: A single base separates this from a much larger clone, so it may be a read error. Other nucleotide sequences in the sample specify the same CDR3. The rearrangement uses TRBV28 and TRBJ2-7, with unresolved D. The CDR3 loop spans 11 amino acids. Germline V gives CDR1 MDHEN, CDR2 SYDVKM. Trimming took 5 bases from V and 0 from J, leaving 2 bases between them. CDR3 in amino acids: CASSASYEQYF. The CDR3 DNA follows: TGTGCCAGCAGTGCCTCCTACGAGCAGTACTTC.

The rearrangement joins TRBV7-9 to TRBJ2-7, with D uncertain. This CDR3 has 14 residues. Trimming took off 4 bases at V and 2 bases at J, with 12 bases between the two ends. The V gene's germline CDR1 is SEHNR and CDR2 FQNEAQ (reference sequence). The CDR3 is CASSSPTEAYEQYF. The CDR3 DNA reads as TGTGCCAGCAGCTCGCCAACCGAGGCCTACGAGCAGTACTTC.

The rearrangement joins TRBV7-9 to TRBJ1-4, with D hard to call. Germline CDR1 SEHNR, CDR2 FQNEAQ (reference sequence). V shed 4 bases and J shed 7 bases, with 10 bases lying between them. The CDR3 contains 13 residues. The CDR3 protein is CASSSEHGEKLFF. The CDR3 region has the DNA TGTGCCAGCAGCTCAGAGCACGGTGAAAAACTGTTTTTT.